A single sample is the source of the 29 T cell receptor beta chains below, sequenced in a study of T cell responses to AZD1222 COVID-19 vaccine. Produced via immunoSEQ multiplex PCR; TCRdb's table is partial and in-frame only. The sample has 100,000 to 150,000 clones, around 87% seen once. The input for sequencing was peripheral blood, taken on day 0 of AZD1222 vaccination. The receptors here all came from an adult in good health.

This clone was observed once. The V and J genes are TRBV10-3 and TRBJ1-6; no clear D gene. From germline, CDR1 is ENHRY and CDR2 SYGVKD. V was shortened by 6 bases and J by 7 bases, with 13 bases between the two germline ends. The CDR3 sequence is 14 residues long. Written as DNA, the CDR3 is TGTGCCATCAGAGAGATAGGGTTAAATTCACCCCTCCACTTT. It codes for CAIREIGLNSPLHF.

The V call is TRBV7-6, the J call TRBJ2-2, with D maybe TRBD1 (6 bases). Germline V gives CDR1 SGHVS, CDR2 FNYEAQ. The germline V and J ends were trimmed by 5 bases and 1 base, with 14 bases remaining between them. The CDR3 length is 16 residues. The CDR3 here is CASSPRGGGNTGELFF. The CDR3 bases are TGTGCCAGCAGCCCCCGAGGGGGTGGGAACACCGGGGAGCTGTTTTTT.

The chain has TRBV7-3 and TRBJ2-1; 7 nucleotides line up with TRBD1. The junction had 2 bases not matched to a gene; V was cut back by 2 bases and J by 7 bases. Germline lookup yields CDR1 SGHTA and CDR2 FQGTGA. The CDR3 has 13 residues. The CDR3 spells CASSLGQENEQFF. The CDR3 bases are TGTGCCAGCAGCTTAGGACAGGAGAATGAGCAGTTCTTC.

This chain joins TRBV19 and TRBJ2-1, with 7 bases matching TRBD2. Germline CDR1 is LNHDA and CDR2 is SQIVND (reference sequence). V dropped 5 bases and J dropped 3; count of bases not matched to a gene: 10. The CDR3 spans 16 residues. This CDR3 reads CASSAPAGSLYNEQFF. In DNA, the CDR3 is TGTGCCAGTAGTGCCCCAGCGGGATCGCTCTACAATGAGCAGTTCTTC.

This chain's CDR3 is CASREQGSPLHF. The DNA for the CDR3 is TGTGCCAGCAGGGAACAGGGGTCACCCCTCCACTTT. The chain couples TRBV12-3 or TRBV12-4 to TRBJ1-6, with 7 bases fitting TRBD1. This CDR3 contains 12 residues. V lost 6 bases to trimming and J lost 10 bases; unmatched junction nucleotides: 3.

The DNA for the CDR3 is TGTGCCAGCAGAAGGGATCCCGGCTACGAGCAGTACTTC. Translation: CASRRDPGYEQYF. The chain joins TRBV6-5 to TRBJ2-7, with unresolved D. Per the germline V gene, CDR1 is MNHEY and CDR2 is SVGAGI. V gave up 6 bases and J gave up 3 bases, with 12 bases separating them. CDR3 length: 13 residues.

The chain joins TRBV7-2 to TRBJ1-4; D uncertain. The CDR3 sequence is 15 residues long. The V gene lost 5 bases and the J gene lost 8 bases, with 18 bases spanning the gap. Germline CDR1 is SGHTA and CDR2 is FQGNSA. CDR3 DNA sequence: TGTGCCAGCAGCCCACGGGATTTGTTTGGGGAAAAACTGTTTTTT. Its translation: CASSPRDLFGEKLFF.

The V and J genes are TRBV19 and TRBJ1-1; D is unresolved. This CDR3 spans 14 amino acids. Germline V gene sequence: CDR1 LNHDA, CDR2 SQIVND (reference sequence). Trimming stripped 7 bases from V and 1 base from J, with 13 bases between. The CDR3 coding sequence is TGTGCCAGTACCCAACGGGTAAGGAACACTGAAGCTTTCTTT. Protein sequence: CASTQRVRNTEAFF.

The rearrangement uses TRBV18 and TRBJ2-3, with D perhaps matching TRBD2 (6 bases). Germline V gene sequence: CDR1 KGHSH, CDR2 LQKENI. The CDR3 is made up of 12 amino acids. The V gene lost 2 bases and the J gene lost 6 bases, with 6 bases spanning the gap. The CDR3 DNA reads as TGTGCCAGCTCACCAGGGGGGGATACGCAGTATTTT. This translates into CASSPGGDTQYF.

The CDR3 sequence is CASRVISYNEQFF. DNA for the CDR3: TGTGCCAGCAGAGTAATATCCTACAATGAGCAGTTCTTC. The J gene is TRBJ2-1, the V gene TRBV6-6; D is ambiguous. Germline-derived CDR1 and CDR2 are MNHNY and SVGAGI (reference sequence). V was pared by 6 bases and J by 1 base, with 7 bases between. CDR3 size: 13 residues.

The rearrangement joins TRBV29-1 to TRBJ2-7, with TRBD1 as a possible D gene (6 bases). This CDR3 is 13 amino acids long. The V gene lost 5 bases and the J gene lost 1 base, with 12 bases spanning the gap. Germline V gives CDR1 SQVTM, CDR2 ANQGSEA. In nucleotides, the CDR3 is TGCAGCGTTCGCAGACAGGCGTCCTACGAGCAGTACTTC. This sequence encodes CSVRRQASYEQYF.

V is TRBV30 and J is TRBJ2-5; D could derive from TRBD1 or TRBD2 (5 bases each). Germline V lookup: CDR1 GTSNPN, CDR2 SVGIG (reference sequence). Trimming pared 4 bases from V and 5 bases from J, leaving 17 bases between. The CDR3 is made up of 14 amino acids. The CDR3 spells CAWTQTGRGETQYF. DNA of the CDR3: TGTGCCTGGACCCAAACCGGACGGGGCGAGACCCAGTACTTC.

This chain uses TRBV11-2 with TRBJ2-1, with unresolved D. CDR3 length equals 14 residues. Germline values: CDR1 SGHAT, CDR2 FQNNGV. Trimming took 7 bases from V and 0 from J, leaving 10 bases between them. CDR3 nucleotide sequence: TGTGCCAGCAAGGGCGGATACTCCTACAATGAGCAGTTCTTC. The encoded protein is CASKGGYSYNEQFF.

V gene TRBV10-1 combines with J gene TRBJ1-6; 8 nucleotides align to TRBD1. Germline lookup yields CDR1 WNHNN and CDR2 SYGVQD (reference sequence). CDR3 length: 14 residues. J lost 7 bases, V lost 8 bases, and 7 bases had no gene match. CDR3 sequence: CASRGQGGNSPLHF. As DNA, the CDR3 is TGCGCCAGCCGTGGACAGGGTGGAAATTCACCCCTCCACTTT.

In its sample, this clone was seen a few times. The V gene is TRBV6-5, the J gene TRBJ2-2, with D hard to call. Germline CDR1 MNHEY, CDR2 SVGAGI. Trimming left V 5 bases short and J 0 bases short, with 7 bases between. The CDR3 consists of 14 residues. CDR3 in DNA: TGTGCCAGCAGTAGTTGGTCGAACACCGGGGAGCTGTTTTTT. Translation gives CASSSWSNTGELFF.

The V and J genes are TRBV21-1 and TRBJ2-3; the table gives TRBD1 as D, unverified against the DNA. TRBV21-1 is designated a pseudogene. CDR3 length: 17 residues. CDR3 region: CASSNFIRDRGSDTQYF. In nucleotides, the CDR3 is TGTGCCAGCAGCAACTTTATCCGGGACAGGGGTTCAGATACGCAGTATTTT.

The chain carries TRBV6-5 and TRBJ1-3; tentative D call: TRBD1 (5 bases). The germline gives CDR1 MNHEY, CDR2 SVGAGI. This CDR3 spans 14 amino acids. V lost 5 bases to trimming and J lost 3 bases, with 11 bases between them. CDR3 DNA: TGTGCCAGCAGTAGACCGGGACTTGGAAACACCATATATTTT. Translated: CASSRPGLGNTIYF.

There are a few counts of this clone. This chain joins TRBV19 and TRBJ1-1; D gene ambiguous. Germline values: CDR1 LNHDA, CDR2 SQIVND (reference sequence). This CDR3 contains 12 residues. Trimming took off 11 bases at V and 7 bases at J, with 17 bases between the two ends. CDR3 sequence: CAAGPSLDEAFF. CDR3 in DNA: TGTGCCGCTGGGCCCTCGCTCGATGAAGCTTTCTTT.

The chain carries TRBV12-5 and TRBJ1-5; 8 positions match TRBD1. V lost 4 bases to trimming and J lost 5 bases; unmatched junction nucleotides: 7. The CDR3 is 15 residues long. CDR1 LGHNT and CDR2 FRNRAP come from the germline V gene. The DNA of the CDR3 is TGTGCTAGTGGTTCGACAGGGGCAGGGGATCAGCCCCAGCATTTT. Amino acid sequence: CASGSTGAGDQPQHF.

The chain couples TRBV19 to TRBJ2-7, with 10 bases fitting TRBD1. CDR3 size: 15 residues. Germline lookup yields CDR1 LNHDA and CDR2 SQIVND (reference sequence). Trimming took 3 bases from V and 1 from J; bases not matched to a gene: 3. This CDR3 is CASSIRGQGSYEQYF. The DNA for the CDR3 is TGTGCCAGTAGTATTCGGGGACAGGGGTCCTACGAGCAGTACTTC.

This clone was seen only once. V and J are TRBV30 and TRBJ1-4; D ambiguous. With 4 bases removed from V and 8 bases from J, the gap between germline ends came to 20 bases. Per the germline V gene, CDR1 is GTSNPN and CDR2 is SVGIG (reference sequence). The CDR3 sequence is 15 residues long. The CDR3 DNA reads as TGTGCCTGGACCCCCCTCGCAACAGTGGGGGAAAAACTGTTTTTT. Amino acid sequence: CAWTPLATVGEKLFF.

The rearrangement links TRBV5-5 to TRBJ1-2, with TRBD1 as a possible D gene (5 bases). CDR1 SGHKS and CDR2 YYEKEE come from the germline V gene (reference sequence). This CDR3 comprises 14 residues. V lost 1 base and J 7 bases, leaving 14 bases between the germline ends. The CDR3 DNA reads as TGTGCCAGCAGCTTGAGGCAGGGAGGAGGTGGCTACACCTTC. Translating it yields CASSLRQGGGGYTF.

The rearrangement links TRBV19 to TRBJ1-5; 11 nucleotides match TRBD1. The germline V gene encodes CDR1 LNHDA and CDR2 SQIVND (reference sequence). The CDR3 totals 15 residues. V shed 7 bases, J shed 7 bases, and the junction held 9 bases outside the gene matches. The CDR3, as DNA: TGTGCCAGTACCTTAGGACAGGGGGCATACCAGCCCCAGCATTTT. Translating gives CASTLGQGAYQPQHF.

This rearrangement joins TRBV27 to TRBJ2-3, with 7 bases that match TRBD1. The germline V gene has CDR1 MNHEY and CDR2 SMNVEV (reference sequence). The CDR3 sequence is 13 residues long. V lost 7 bases and J lost 4; bases outside the gene matches: 5. In nucleotides, the CDR3 is TGTGCCAGCATACAGGGGAGCCCAGATACGCAGTATTTT. Its protein is CASIQGSPDTQYF.

The V call is TRBV29-1, the J call TRBJ1-2, with D possibly being TRBD1 (6 bases). The CDR3 has 13 amino acids. Trimming took 4 bases from V and 4 from J, leaving 13 bases between them. Germline values: CDR1 SQVTM, CDR2 ANQGSEA. This CDR3 is CSVGQQGSYGYTF. The DNA for the CDR3 is TGCAGCGTTGGGCAACAGGGTAGCTATGGCTACACCTTC.

This sequence joins TRBV12-5 and TRBJ2-3; D gene unclear. CDR1 is LGHNT and CDR2 is FRNRAP in the germline V gene. CDR3 length: 11 amino acids. The V end lost 3 bases, the J end lost 5 bases, and 3 bases lay between the germline ends. CDR3 sequence reads: CASGFGDTQYF. The CDR3, as DNA: TGTGCTAGTGGTTTCGGAGATACGCAGTATTTT.

J is TRBJ2-2 and V is TRBV5-1; D unresolved. V lost 0 bases and J 0 bases, leaving 3 bases between the germline ends. The CDR3 runs to 14 residues. CDR1 is SGHRS, CDR2 YFSETQ, per germline. CDR3 residues: CASSLGPNTGELFF. The CDR3 bases are TGCGCCAGCAGCTTGGGCCCGAACACCGGGGAGCTGTTTTTT.

The V and J genes are TRBV27 and TRBJ2-3; 10 bases match TRBD2. V trimming: 7 bases; J trimming: 1 base; junction bases outside the gene matches: 2. This CDR3 is built from 14 residues. The germline V gene has CDR1 MNHEY and CDR2 SMNVEV (reference sequence). The CDR3 region has the DNA TGTGCCAGCAAGAGCGGGAGGGGCACAGATACGCAGTATTTT. Protein: CASKSGRGTDTQYF.

V gene TRBV18 combines with J gene TRBJ1-6; tentative D call: TRBD1 (5 bases). Germline CDR1 KGHSH, CDR2 LQKENI. Between the trimmed V and J ends, which lost 9 bases and 6 bases, there was a span of 15 bases. The CDR3 totals 14 residues. The CDR3 is CASSPGRTNSPLHF. CDR3 in DNA: TGTGCCAGTTCGCCGGGACGGACTAATTCACCCCTCCACTTT.